This TCR beta chain was sequenced during a study of blood T cell repertoires in COVID-19. This clone is a singleton in its sample. Using immunoSEQ multiplex PCR, the repertoire was profiled, and TCRdb retains in-frame clones only, with some absent. The table shows 90,000 to 120,000 clones, with 80% to 85% occurring only once. The CDR3 totals 16 residues. Germline trimming cut 5 bases from V and 2 bases from J; bases unmatched to any gene: 11. The germline CDR1 and CDR2 sequences are LNHDA and SQIVND (reference sequence). The gene calls are TRBV19 and TRBJ2-7; 8 nucleotides match TRBD1. The TCR comes from a human donor in a cohort sampled during active COVID-19. Sequencing was carried out using peripheral blood. In nucleotides, the CDR3 is TGTGCCAGTAGTCCCCGTGAAGGACAGGGTCCCTACGAGCAGTACTTC. Amino acids: CASSPREGQGPYEQYF.